These 28 T cell receptor beta chains came from one sample sequenced in a study of OX40 agonist ivuxolimab in advanced cancers. Clones were sequenced by immunoSEQ multiplex PCR, and TCRdb holds only the in-frame ones, with some missing. The table lists tens of thousands of clones, around 89% of them singletons. The sample was CD4+ or CD8+ T cells sorted from blood, taken in a trial of the OX40 agonist ivuxolimab. Receptor source: an adult with an advanced solid tumor such as melanoma, head and neck, liver or kidney cancer.

The V and J genes are TRBV7-8 and TRBJ2-5; a possible D gene is TRBD1 (6 bases). V was pared by 5 bases and J by 2 bases, with 12 bases between. The CDR3 has 14 residues. Looked up from germline, CDR1 is SGHVS and CDR2 is FQNEAQ. The CDR3 region is CASSPDRDQETQYF. DNA of the CDR3: TGTGCCAGCAGCCCGGACAGAGATCAAGAGACCCAGTACTTC.

The chain is built from TRBV4-1 and TRBJ2-1, with unresolved D. Between the trimmed V and J ends, which lost 3 bases and 8 bases, there was a span of 11 bases. The CDR3 consists of 13 residues. CDR1 is MGHRA and CDR2 is YSYEKL in the germline V gene. CDR3: CASSHPRLDEQFF. For the CDR3, the DNA is TGCGCCAGCAGCCACCCGCGCCTGGATGAGCAGTTCTTC.

The chain carries TRBV11-2 and TRBJ1-6, with 7 bases lining up with TRBD1. The V gene's germline CDR1 is SGHAT and CDR2 FQNNGV. V lost 5 bases and J lost 8; bases outside the gene matches: 12. CDR3 length: 16 amino acids. Here the CDR3 reads CASSKSRDRVDSPLHF. The CDR3 nucleotides read TGTGCCAGCAGCAAGAGCCGGGACAGAGTAGATTCACCCCTCCACTTT.

V usage is TRBV29-1 and J usage is TRBJ1-2; the D is unclear. With 7 bases removed from V and 4 bases from J, the gap between germline ends came to 13 bases. CDR1 SQVTM and CDR2 ANQGSEA come from the germline V gene. The CDR3 covers 12 residues. CDR3 residues: CSARWHVYGYTF. The CDR3 bases are TGCAGCGCTCGGTGGCACGTCTATGGCTACACCTTC.

This chain links TRBV19 with TRBJ2-1; no reliable D call. The germline V gene encodes CDR1 LNHDA and CDR2 SQIVND (reference sequence). The CDR3 runs 15 residues. Trimming shortened V by 6 bases and J by 0 bases, and 12 bases separated the two germline ends. CDR3 bases: TGTGCCAGTAGACCGGACGTGAGCTCCTACAATGAGCAGTTCTTC. Its protein is CASRPDVSSYNEQFF.

This chain connects TRBV14 to TRBJ2-7, with 8 bases that match TRBD1. V lost 4 bases to trimming and J lost 7 bases; unmatched junction nucleotides: 9. The germline gives CDR1 SGHDN, CDR2 FVKESK. CDR3 length: 14 amino acids. CDR3 sequence reads: CASSPRTGYYEQYF. DNA for the CDR3: TGTGCCAGCAGCCCCAGGACAGGGTACTATGAGCAGTACTTC.

DNA of the CDR3: TGTGCCAGTAGTCCCCTAGCGGGAGTTCCCTACGAGCAGTACTTC. Encoded protein: CASSPLAGVPYEQYF. This chain joins TRBV19 and TRBJ2-7, with TRBD2 matching over 10 bases. V dropped 5 bases and J dropped 2; count of bases not matched to a gene: 6. The length of the CDR3 is 15 residues. CDR1 LNHDA and CDR2 SQIVND come from the germline V gene (reference sequence). The full variable domain, its missing parts supplied by reference TRBV19 and TRBJ2-7, is DGGITQSPKYLFRKEGQNVTLSCEQNLNHDAMYWYRQDPGQGLRLIYYSQIVNDFQKGDIAEGYSVSREKKESFPLTVTSAQKNPTAFYLCASSPLAGVPYEQYFGPGTRLTVT.

J is TRBJ2-7 and V is TRBV27, with 11 bases lining up with TRBD2. Germline V gives CDR1 MNHEY, CDR2 SMNVEV (reference sequence). With V trimmed by 3 bases and J by 4 bases, 2 bases remained unmatched. The CDR3 runs to 14 residues. CDR3 DNA sequence: TGTGCCAGCAGTTTGGGACTAGCGGTGTACGAGCAGTACTTC. It yields the protein CASSLGLAVYEQYF.

The chain joins TRBV2 to TRBJ2-5, with D possibly being TRBD1 or TRBD2 (5 bases each). The J call may be faulty, since TRBJ2-7 better matches the DNA end. Germline CDR1 SNHLY, CDR2 FYNNEI. The CDR3 extends over 14 amino acids. The CDR3 region is CASSVEGYDYEQYF. The CDR3 DNA is TGTGCCAGCAGTGTTGAGGGGTACGACTACGAGCAGTACTTC.

The V gene is TRBV7-9, the J gene TRBJ2-7; 8 nucleotides line up with TRBD1. V trimming: 5 bases; J trimming: 7 bases; junction bases outside the gene matches: 7. Germline loops: CDR1 SEHNR, CDR2 FQNEAQ (reference sequence). This CDR3 is 13 amino acids long. Here the CDR3 reads CASSQGQGVEQYF. Written as DNA, the CDR3 is TGTGCCAGCAGCCAAGGACAGGGCGTTGAGCAGTACTTC.

The V gene is TRBV18, the J gene TRBJ2-7; no firm D call. The CDR3 has 14 amino acids. Germline values: CDR1 KGHSH, CDR2 LQKENI. V was pared by 5 bases and J by 2 bases, with 13 bases between. CDR3 sequence: CASSDIHQAYEQYF. Written as DNA, the CDR3 is TGTGCCAGCTCAGACATTCACCAGGCCTACGAGCAGTACTTC.

This clone appeared once. V and J are TRBV5-1 and TRBJ2-3; the match to TRBD2 covers 8 bases. Germline CDR1 is SGHRS and CDR2 is YFSETQ. The CDR3 has 16 residues. V was pared by 5 bases and J by 0 bases, with 8 bases of the junction left unmatched. The CDR3 protein is CASRELAGTSTDTQYF. The CDR3 nucleotides read TGCGCCAGCAGAGAGCTAGCGGGCACTAGCACAGATACGCAGTATTTT.

CDR3 protein: CASSQPTGEQFF. CDR3 sequence (DNA): TGTGCCAGCAGCCAACCGACAGGTGAGCAGTTCTTC. This chain connects TRBV5-4 to TRBJ2-1; weak D call: TRBD1 (6 bases). Germline V CDR1 and CDR2: SGHNT, YYREEE (reference sequence). The germline V and J ends were trimmed by 4 bases and 9 bases, with 11 bases remaining between them. The CDR3 sequence is 12 residues long.

The chain links TRBV5-6 to TRBJ2-1; possibly TRBD2 for D (6 bases). Germline V gives CDR1 SGHDT, CDR2 YYEEEE. The CDR3 contains 14 residues. V lost 3 bases to trimming and J lost 9 bases, with 16 bases between them. As DNA, the CDR3 is TGTGCCAGCAGCTGGGGGACTTCGAACCGTGAGCAGTTCTTC. This codes for CASSWGTSNREQFF.

V is TRBV7-9 and J is TRBJ2-1, with 10 nucleotides matching TRBD1. Germline values: CDR1 SEHNR, CDR2 FQNEAQ (reference sequence). This CDR3 is 15 amino acids long. Trimming removed 5 bases from V and 2 bases from J; junction bases left unmatched: 3. The CDR3 region is CASSPDRGAYNEQFF. In DNA form, the CDR3 reads TGTGCCAGCAGCCCGGACAGGGGGGCCTACAATGAGCAGTTCTTC.

The chain couples TRBV7-9 to TRBJ2-5; 8 bases are shared with TRBD2. The V and J ends lost 5 bases and 5 bases, in that order; junction bases with no gene match: 7. The CDR3 is made up of 14 amino acids. Germline V gene data show CDR1 as SEHNR and CDR2 as FQNEAQ (reference sequence). CDR3 protein: CASSPFPGGETQYF. CDR3 DNA: TGTGCCAGCAGCCCTTTTCCGGGAGGGGAGACCCAGTACTTC.

The J gene is TRBJ2-1, the V gene TRBV11-2; TRBD2 agrees at 8 bases. Germline trimming cut 3 bases from V and 6 bases from J; bases unmatched to any gene: 4. The length of the CDR3 is 14 residues. Germline V gives CDR1 SGHAT, CDR2 FQNNGV. CDR3 loop: CASSFAGGVNEQFF. DNA for the CDR3: TGTGCCAGCAGCTTTGCGGGGGGTGTCAATGAGCAGTTCTTC.

This chain links TRBV5-8 with TRBJ1-5; D is possibly TRBD1 (6 bases). Trimming pared 0 bases from V and 7 bases from J, leaving 8 bases between. Germline V gene sequence: CDR1 SGHTS, CDR2 YDEGEE. This CDR3 has 13 residues. The CDR3 protein is CASSLAGDQPQHF. CDR3 DNA sequence: TGTGCCAGCAGCTTGGCAGGGGACCAGCCCCAGCATTTT.

The CDR3 DNA is TGTGCCAGTAGTATCAGTACAGGGGTAGGCTACACCTTC. Amino acid sequence: CASSISTGVGYTF. The rearrangement links TRBV19 to TRBJ1-2; 7 nucleotides match TRBD1. This CDR3 is 13 amino acids long. The germline CDR1 and CDR2 sequences are LNHDA and SQIVND (reference sequence). With V trimmed by 3 bases and J by 8 bases, 6 bases remained unmatched.

The chain links TRBV7-8 to TRBJ2-1, with 11 nucleotides matching TRBD2. The CDR3 is 15 residues long. V lost 5 bases and J lost 7; bases outside the gene matches: 7. The germline V gene encodes CDR1 SGHVS and CDR2 FQNEAQ. The DNA of the CDR3 is TGTGCCAGCAGCCAACTAGCGGGAGTTGGGAATGAGCAGTTCTTC. Translated: CASSQLAGVGNEQFF.

V is TRBV19 and J is TRBJ1-1, with D possibly matching TRBD1 (5 bases). CDR1 and CDR2 from the germline V gene are LNHDA and SQIVND (reference sequence). This CDR3 has 10 residues. V dropped 7 bases and J dropped 10 bases, with 10 bases sitting between them. CDR3 nucleotide sequence: TGTGCCAGTACAGGGTTAGGAGCTTTCTTT. Its protein is CASTGLGAFF.

The chain has TRBV6-1 and TRBJ2-3; 15 bases line up with TRBD2. The germline CDR1 and CDR2 sequences are MNHNS and SASEGT. V shed 3 bases and J 0 bases; nucleotides not matched to a gene: 7. This CDR3 contains 19 residues. The CDR3 DNA is TGTGCCAGCAGTGAGTTACCGGGACTAGCGGGAGGAAGCACAGATACGCAGTATTTT. It translates to CASSELPGLAGGSTDTQYF.

The rearrangement joins TRBV2 to TRBJ1-1, with TRBD1 as a possible D gene (5 bases). CDR1 and CDR2 from the germline V gene are SNHLY and FYNNEI. This CDR3 is built from 16 residues. Trimming pared 2 bases from V and 1 base from J, leaving 14 bases between. The CDR3 reads CASSERSGGGNTEAFF. In nucleotides, the CDR3 is TGTGCCAGCAGTGAACGGAGTGGCGGGGGGAACACTGAAGCTTTCTTT.

This rearrangement joins TRBV10-3 to TRBJ2-7; weak D call: TRBD1 (6 bases). Germline V gene sequence: CDR1 ENHRY, CDR2 SYGVKD. Trimming stripped 11 bases from V and 0 bases from J, with 17 bases between. CDR3 length: 14 amino acids. CDR3 protein: CASKWDTFSYEQYF. The DNA of the CDR3 is TGTGCCTCAAAGTGGGACACGTTCTCCTACGAGCAGTACTTC.

The CDR3 is CASSLTGNSYEQYF. The CDR3 coding sequence is TGTGCCAGCAGCTTGACAGGGAATTCCTACGAGCAGTACTTC. The chain recombines TRBV7-9 with TRBJ2-7; 7 positions match TRBD1. Trimming at V came to 3 bases and at J to 1 base, leaving 3 bases not matched to a gene. Germline-derived CDR1 and CDR2 are SEHNR and FQNEAQ (reference sequence). The CDR3 is 14 residues long.

The rearrangement uses TRBV5-1 and TRBJ2-2, with unresolved D. V lost 4 bases and J 7 bases, leaving 11 bases between the germline ends. Germline V gene lookup returns CDR1 SGHRS and CDR2 YFSETQ. There are 13 residues in the CDR3. The CDR3 DNA reads as TGCGCCAGCAGCACCACCCCAGGCGGGGAGCTGTTTTTT. It encodes CASSTTPGGELFF.

V is TRBV7-9 and J is TRBJ2-3; D perhaps matches TRBD2 (5 bases). Germline values: CDR1 SEHNR, CDR2 FQNEAQ (reference sequence). The germline V and J ends were trimmed by 5 bases and 5 bases, with 17 bases remaining between them. CDR3 size: 15 residues. CDR3 sequence (DNA): TGTGCCAGCAGCCGCCGAGGGAACTTAGTAGATACGCAGTATTTT. Protein: CASSRRGNLVDTQYF.

The rearrangement joins TRBV7-9 to TRBJ1-4; D is unresolved. This CDR3 is built from 14 residues. V lost 5 bases, J lost 7 bases, and 14 bases lay in between. CDR1 SEHNR and CDR2 FQNEAQ come from the germline V gene (reference sequence). CDR3 residues: CASSRTPEGEKLFF. The CDR3 coding sequence is TGTGCCAGCAGCCGGACCCCGGAGGGTGAAAAACTGTTTTTT.